Below, 15 T cell receptor beta chains from the same sample are listed, as sequenced in a study of blood T cell repertoires in COVID-19. Measured with immunoSEQ multiplex PCR; TCRdb has only the in-frame clones, and not every one. The profile shows around 290,000 clones, just over 90% of them singletons. What was sequenced was peripheral blood. The receptors originated from a woman aged 25 to 39 with COVID-19, enrolled during active disease.

The rearrangement uses TRBV10-3 and TRBJ1-5; 8 nucleotides line up with TRBD1. CDR1 and CDR2 from the germline V gene are ENHRY and SYGVKD. The length of the CDR3 is 18 residues. V was clipped by 3 bases and J by 2 bases; unmatched bases: 12. CDR3: CAISDGRAGGAGNQPQHF. CDR3 nucleotide sequence: TGTGCCATCAGTGATGGAAGGGCAGGGGGCGCCGGCAATCAGCCCCAGCATTTT.

This sequence joins TRBV19 and TRBJ2-5; 9 bases fit TRBD1. The germline CDR1 and CDR2 sequences are LNHDA and SQIVND (reference sequence). V lost 3 bases to trimming and J lost 4 bases; unmatched junction nucleotides: 3. The CDR3 sequence is 14 residues long. The CDR3 is CASSITGGGETQYF. CDR3 nucleotides: TGTGCCAGTAGTATCACAGGGGGCGGAGAGACCCAGTACTTC.

This chain's CDR3 is CASSLLGGADGYTF. The CDR3 DNA reads TGTGCCAGCAGCCTCCTTGGGGGGGCGGATGGCTACACCTTC. The rearrangement links TRBV7-2 to TRBJ1-2; TRBD1 might be the D (6 bases). Germline V gives CDR1 SGHTA, CDR2 FQGNSA. V dropped 5 bases and J dropped 6 bases, with 16 bases sitting between them. There are 14 residues in the CDR3. Using reference TRBV7-2 and TRBJ1-2 for the parts outside the CDR3, the full variable domain is GAGVSQSPSNKVTEKGKDVELRCDPISGHTALYWYRQSLGQGLEFLIYFQGNSAPDKSGLPSDRFSAERTGGSVSTLTIQRTQQEDSAVYLCASSLLGGADGYTFGSGTRLTVV.

The J gene is TRBJ1-5, the V gene TRBV7-9; 7 bases line up with TRBD1. CDR3 length equals 15 residues. Germline loops: CDR1 SEHNR, CDR2 FQNEAQ (reference sequence). The V segment lost 5 bases and the J segment 2 bases; nucleotides outside the gene matches: 6. Here the CDR3 DNA reads TGTGCCAGCAGCAGTTCAGGGGGAGGCAATCAGCCCCAGCATTTT. This codes for CASSSSGGGNQPQHF.

As regards this clone: Other nucleotide sequences from this sample produce the same CDR3. For the CDR3, the DNA is TGTGCCAGCAGTCACAGACAGGGCTCCTACGAGCAGTACTTC. Its translation is CASSHRQGSYEQYF. The gene calls are TRBV27 and TRBJ2-7, with 7 bases fitting TRBD1. Germline V gene lookup returns CDR1 MNHEY and CDR2 SMNVEV (reference sequence). The CDR3 runs 14 residues. The trim removed 5 bases at V and 0 bases at J, leaving 4 bases unmatched.

The chain combines TRBV5-1 with TRBJ2-5, with 15 bases identical to TRBD2. This CDR3 has 16 amino acids. After removal of 7 bases from V and 4 bases from J, the junction contained 8 bases not matched to a gene. The germline CDR1 and CDR2 sequences are SGHRS and YFSETQ. CDR3 amino acids: CASGGLAGGPGETQYF. In DNA form, the CDR3 reads TGCGCCAGCGGTGGACTAGCGGGAGGGCCTGGAGAGACCCAGTACTTC.

The chain combines TRBV30 with TRBJ1-4; no clear D gene. The ends were cut back, 0 bases at V and 6 bases at J, with 5 bases in the middle. This CDR3 spans 12 amino acids. From germline, CDR1 is GTSNPN and CDR2 SVGIG (reference sequence). The chain's CDR3 is CAWSVRDEKLFF. The CDR3 nucleotides read TGTGCCTGGAGTGTCCGGGATGAAAAACTGTTTTTT.

This clone was counted a few times. V usage is TRBV5-5 and J usage is TRBJ2-5; weak D call: TRBD1 (5 bases). Trimming removed 4 bases from V and 5 bases from J, with 18 bases in between. Germline V gene lookup returns CDR1 SGHKS and CDR2 YYEKEE (reference sequence). The CDR3 is 15 residues long. The CDR3 protein is CASSTTGQIFETQYF. The CDR3 DNA is TGTGCCAGCAGCACTACAGGACAAATATTCGAGACCCAGTACTTC.

The J gene is TRBJ2-1, the V gene TRBV27, with D possibly matching TRBD1 (6 bases). The germline CDR1 and CDR2 sequences are MNHEY and SMNVEV (reference sequence). This CDR3 region has 16 residues. The V and J ends lost 5 bases and 10 bases respectively, with 24 bases between them. The CDR3 region is CASSPKYREYSWEQFF. In nucleotides, the CDR3 is TGTGCCAGCAGTCCCAAATACAGGGAATACTCTTGGGAGCAGTTCTTC.

V is TRBV10-1 and J is TRBJ2-5; D might be TRBD2 (5 bases). The V end was cut by 5 bases, the J end by 0 bases, with 16 bases between. Germline loops: CDR1 WNHNN, CDR2 SYGVQD (reference sequence). The CDR3 is 16 residues long. The CDR3 region is CASSPLSDGNQETQYF. The CDR3, as DNA: TGCGCCAGCAGTCCCTTGTCCGACGGGAACCAAGAGACCCAGTACTTC.

The chain is built from TRBV6-6 and TRBJ1-1; 8 bases match TRBD1. Germline-derived CDR1 and CDR2 are MNHNY and SVGAGI (reference sequence). V was pared by 5 bases and J by 8 bases, with 4 bases of the junction left unmatched. This CDR3 has 12 residues. The CDR3 reads CASSLQGAEAFF. The DNA for the CDR3 is TGTGCCAGCAGTCTTCAGGGGGCAGAAGCTTTCTTT.

J is TRBJ2-3 and V is TRBV11-3; the match to TRBD1 covers 7 bases. V trimming: 0 bases; J trimming: 12 bases; junction bases outside the gene matches: 12. CDR1 and CDR2 (germline): SGHNT, YENEEA. The CDR3 runs 15 residues. In nucleotides, the CDR3 is TGTGCCAGCAGCTTAGAATCCACCGACAGGGCAGGCCAGTATTTT. Translated, it gives CASSLESTDRAGQYF.

Worth noting for this clone: The sample holds other DNA sequences that translate to the same CDR3. The V gene is TRBV27, the J gene TRBJ1-1; D perhaps matches TRBD1 (5 bases). CDR3 size: 15 residues. V lost 0 bases, J lost 5 bases, and 13 bases lay in between. The V gene's germline CDR1 is MNHEY and CDR2 SMNVEV (reference sequence). CDR3 DNA: TGTGCCAGCAGTTTATCGGCGGGGGGAGGAACTGAAGCTTTCTTT. As protein: CASSLSAGGGTEAFF.

This clone was detected once. This chain uses TRBV6-2 or TRBV6-3 with TRBJ1-2; the D is unclear. Per germline, CDR1 MNHEY and CDR2 SVGEGT. This CDR3 is built from 14 residues. Trimming pared 2 bases from V and 3 bases from J, leaving 10 bases between. The CDR3 loop is CASSYADTYYGYTF. The CDR3 bases are TGTGCCAGCAGTTACGCCGACACCTACTATGGCTACACCTTC.

V gene TRBV2 combines with J gene TRBJ1-1; 9 positions match TRBD1. J was trimmed by 6 bases and V by 4 bases; bases with no gene match: 9. The CDR3 has 15 residues. Germline values: CDR1 SNHLY, CDR2 FYNNEI. CDR3 protein: CASSGSDRGMAEAFF. CDR3 DNA: TGTGCCAGCAGTGGAAGTGACAGGGGGATGGCTGAAGCTTTCTTT. The complete variable domain, with remaining parts taken from reference TRBV2 and TRBJ1-1, reads EPEVTQTPSHQVTQMGQEVILRCVPISNHLYFYWYRQILGQKVEFLVSFYNNEISEKSEIFDDQFSVERPDGSNFTLKIRSTKLEDSAMYFCASSGSDRGMAEAFFGQGTRLTVV.